The 30 T cell receptor beta chains reported below all come from one sample, sequenced in a study of control samples from healthy donors and cancer patients. The assay was immunoSEQ multiplex PCR, and TCRdb's table has in-frame clones only and misses some. The data show 90,000 to 100,000 clones, about 80% seen once. Specimen: blood. The receptors originated from a woman aged 25 to 39 in good health.

CDR3 protein: CASSFSISSHGYTF. CDR3 nucleotide sequence: TGTGCCAGCAGCTTCTCGATCTCTAGCCATGGCTACACCTTC. This sequence joins TRBV7-9 and TRBJ1-2; no definite D call. Germline V gene data show CDR1 as SEHNR and CDR2 as FQNEAQ (reference sequence). The V end was cut by 3 bases, the J end by 6 bases, with 14 bases between. The CDR3 is 14 amino acids.

This chain connects TRBV19 to TRBJ1-5, with TRBD1 matching 9 bases. The CDR3 consists of 15 residues. J was trimmed by 4 bases and V by 5 bases; bases with no gene match: 6. The germline V gene encodes CDR1 LNHDA and CDR2 SQIVND (reference sequence). The CDR3, as DNA: TGTGCCAGTAGTGCGATACAGGGGGCAAATCAGCCCCAGCATTTT. This codes for CASSAIQGANQPQHF.

This clone has a single count. The rearrangement links TRBV9 to TRBJ1-1, with no clear D. The CDR3 length is 14 residues. Per the germline V gene, CDR1 is SGDLS and CDR2 is YYNGEE. V was pared by 0 bases and J by 1 base, with 7 bases between. CDR3 amino acids: CASSVDGTNTEAFF. The CDR3 DNA reads as TGTGCCAGCAGCGTAGACGGAACGAACACTGAAGCTTTCTTT.

J is TRBJ2-7 and V is TRBV23-1, with TRBD1 identical over 7 bases. TRBV23-1 is an ORF, and what it does is uncertain. The CDR3 totals 14 residues. V was clipped by 6 bases and J by 6 bases; unmatched bases: 11. CDR3 sequence (DNA): TGCGCCAGCAGGGGCGGACAGGTTAGCTCCGAGCAGTACTTC. Residues: CASRGGQVSSEQYF.

This clone was picked up a small number of times. The chain links TRBV29-1 to TRBJ1-1; D uncertain. Germline V CDR1 and CDR2: SQVTM, ANQGSEA. The CDR3 extends over 15 amino acids. V was shortened by 6 bases and J by 5 bases, with 22 bases between the two germline ends. The chain's CDR3 is CSVLPGWEGRTEAFF. CDR3 coding DNA: TGCAGCGTCCTACCTGGGTGGGAGGGAAGAACTGAAGCTTTCTTT. The whole variable domain, filled in from reference TRBV29-1 and TRBJ1-1, reads SAVISQKPSRDICQRGTSLTIQCQVDSQVTMMFWYRQQPGQSLTLIATANQGSEATYESGFVIDKFPISRPNLTFSTLTVSNMSPEDSSIYLCSVLPGWEGRTEAFFGQGTRLTVV.

J is TRBJ2-3 and V is TRBV12-5; tentative D call: TRBD1 (6 bases). The length of the CDR3 is 16 residues. Germline CDR1 is LGHNT and CDR2 is FRNRAP. The V end was cut by 0 bases, the J end by 9 bases, with 19 bases between. The CDR3 spells CASGLVLGTGHITQYF. The CDR3 DNA reads TGTGCTAGTGGTTTGGTACTAGGGACGGGACATATCACGCAGTATTTT.

The gene calls are TRBV3-1 (or the pseudogene TRBV3-2) and TRBJ2-6, with unresolved D. The CDR3 covers 19 residues. CDR1 is LGHDT and CDR2 is YNNKEL in the germline V gene (reference sequence). Trimming removed 3 bases from V and 0 bases from J, with 18 bases in between. The CDR3 region has the DNA TGTGCCAGCAGCCAGCCTGCACCGTTCCGAAGCTCTGGGGCCAACGTCCTGACTTTC. As protein: CASSQPAPFRSSGANVLTF.

This clone was seen once. The chain combines TRBV6-6 with TRBJ1-1, with 7 bases that match TRBD1. This CDR3 comprises 14 residues. The V segment lost 1 base and the J segment 3 bases; nucleotides outside the gene matches: 2. Germline assignment: CDR1 MNHNY and CDR2 SVGAGI (reference sequence). CDR3 region: CASSYLGQHTEAFF. Here the CDR3 DNA reads TGTGCCAGCAGTTACTTGGGACAGCACACTGAAGCTTTCTTT.

In this sample, this clone turned up a few times. J is TRBJ2-7 and V is TRBV16, with 8 bases fitting TRBD1. The CDR3 has 14 amino acids. Per the germline V gene, CDR1 is KGHSY and CDR2 is FQNENV. V shed 3 bases, J shed 7 bases, and the junction held 8 bases outside the gene matches. CDR3 residues: CASSHGQGVGEQYF. Here the CDR3 DNA reads TGTGCCAGCAGCCACGGACAGGGCGTGGGGGAGCAGTACTTC.

The CDR3 spells CASSLGLAGYEQYF. The DNA for the CDR3 is TGTGCCAGCAGCTTAGGACTAGCCGGGTACGAGCAGTACTTC. The chain carries TRBV9 and TRBJ2-7; 8 bases are a match to TRBD2. The V and J ends lost 4 bases and 4 bases, in that order; junction bases with no gene match: 7. The CDR3 runs to 14 residues. CDR1 SGDLS and CDR2 YYNGEE come from the germline V gene.

The chain carries TRBV6-5 and TRBJ1-5; D is possibly TRBD1 (6 bases). The germline V and J ends were trimmed by 2 bases and 0 bases, with 11 bases remaining between them. Per the germline V gene, CDR1 is MNHEY and CDR2 is SVGAGI. The CDR3 contains 16 residues. The CDR3 protein is CASSYQQGYSNQPQHF. CDR3 DNA: TGTGCCAGCAGTTACCAACAGGGATATAGCAATCAGCCCCAGCATTTT.

The genes are TRBV2 and TRBJ2-3; maybe TRBD1 (6 bases). Trimming shortened V by 7 bases and J by 0 bases, and 11 bases separated the two germline ends. The CDR3 spans 14 residues. Germline V gene data show CDR1 as SNHLY and CDR2 as FYNNEI. The CDR3 reads CASKPGQSTDTQYF. The CDR3 coding sequence is TGTGCCAGCAAGCCAGGACAGAGCACAGATACGCAGTATTTT.

The rearrangement uses TRBV5-1 and TRBJ2-7; D gene uncertain. Trimming left V 1 base short and J 4 bases short, with 18 bases between. Germline V gene data show CDR1 as SGHRS and CDR2 as YFSETQ. CDR3 length equals 16 residues. In DNA form, the CDR3 reads TGCGCCAGCAGCTTGAACACAGTCCCTGGATCATACGAGCAGTACTTC. Translated, it gives CASSLNTVPGSYEQYF.

The chain joins TRBV2 to TRBJ2-1; the match to TRBD2 covers 13 bases. Looked up from germline, CDR1 is SNHLY and CDR2 is FYNNEI. V lost 5 bases and J lost 7; bases outside the gene matches: 8. The length of the CDR3 is 16 residues. CDR3 sequence reads: CASSFSGLAGDNEQFF. The CDR3 DNA follows: TGTGCCAGCAGTTTCTCAGGACTAGCGGGGGATAATGAGCAGTTCTTC. Full variable domain (outside the CDR3, taken from reference TRBV2 and TRBJ2-1): EPEVTQTPSHQVTQMGQEVILRCVPISNHLYFYWYRQILGQKVEFLVSFYNNEISEKSEIFDDQFSVERPDGSNFTLKIRSTKLEDSAMYFCASSFSGLAGDNEQFFGPGTRLTVL.

The chain links TRBV5-1 to TRBJ2-1, with 14 bases fitting TRBD2. Per germline, CDR1 SGHRS and CDR2 YFSETQ. The CDR3 contains 16 residues. V lost 4 bases and J lost 7; bases outside the gene matches: 7. The CDR3 nucleotides read TGCGCCAGCAGCCACGGACTAGCGGGGGGTTGGAATGAGCAGTTCTTC. Encoded protein: CASSHGLAGGWNEQFF.

V is TRBV29-1 and J is TRBJ1-2; 7 bases align to TRBD1. The CDR3 runs to 14 residues. V shed 7 bases, J shed 2 bases, and the junction held 10 bases outside the gene matches. Germline CDR1 SQVTM, CDR2 ANQGSEA. This CDR3 is CSATMTGKNYGYTF. CDR3 nucleotides: TGCAGCGCCACGATGACAGGGAAGAACTATGGCTACACCTTC.

The chain uses TRBV7-3 and TRBJ1-2; D is ambiguous. This CDR3 comprises 13 residues. Germline loops: CDR1 SGHTA, CDR2 FQGTGA. Trimming cost V 1 base and J 5 bases, with 8 bases left between them. DNA of the CDR3: TGTGCCAGCAGCTTAAAAGCGAATTATGGCTACACCTTC. The encoded protein is CASSLKANYGYTF.

The chain has TRBV6-5 and TRBJ2-2, with 9 nucleotides matching TRBD1. V dropped 11 bases and J dropped 6; count of bases not matched to a gene: 4. Germline CDR1 is MNHEY and CDR2 is SVGAGI. The CDR3 has 12 amino acids. DNA for the CDR3: TGTGCCGGGACAGGGTACCCCGGGGAGCTGTTTTTT. It yields the protein CAGTGYPGELFF.

The V gene is TRBV12-3 or TRBV12-4, the J gene TRBJ1-5; no definite D call. This CDR3 contains 11 residues. V lost 1 base to trimming and J lost 15 bases, with 10 bases between them. The CDR3 spells CASSLGRRPHF. In DNA form, the CDR3 reads TGTGCCAGCAGTTTAGGGAGAAGACCGCATTTT.

This chain connects TRBV7-6 to TRBJ1-1; a weak D match, TRBD1 (5 bases). CDR3 length: 16 residues. The germline V and J ends were trimmed by 5 bases and 7 bases, with 23 bases remaining between them. Germline loops: CDR1 SGHVS, CDR2 FNYEAQ. The CDR3 loop reads CASSPAYPGTYGEAFF. CDR3 coding DNA: TGTGCCAGCAGCCCGGCCTATCCGGGGACCTACGGTGAAGCTTTCTTT.

The V gene is TRBV18, the J gene TRBJ2-7; D may match TRBD1 or TRBD2 (5 bases each). The germline V gene encodes CDR1 KGHSH and CDR2 LQKENI. Deletions cut 4 bases from V and 7 bases from J, with 14 bases between. The CDR3 covers 13 residues. The CDR3 bases are TGTGCCAGCTCACTAGGACTCCCAGGGGAGCAGTACTTC. Translated, it gives CASSLGLPGEQYF.

V and J are TRBV7-9 and TRBJ1-1; D not resolved. The V and J ends lost 6 bases and 1 base respectively, with 6 bases between them. Germline V gene lookup returns CDR1 SEHNR and CDR2 FQNEAQ (reference sequence). This CDR3 contains 12 residues. The CDR3 coding sequence is TGTGCCAGCAGATGGGGGAACACTGAAGCTTTCTTT. Residues: CASRWGNTEAFF.

A single count supports this clone. This sequence joins TRBV11-2 and TRBJ2-7; no clear D. The CDR3 sequence is 15 residues long. CDR1 is SGHAT and CDR2 is FQNNGV in the germline V gene. The V and J ends lost 3 bases and 2 bases respectively, with 14 bases between them. In DNA form, the CDR3 reads TGTGCCAGCAGCTTGTCCTTGCCCGGGCCCTACGAGCAGTACTTC. It translates to CASSLSLPGPYEQYF.

The rearrangement joins TRBV13 to TRBJ2-7; D might be TRBD1 (6 bases). V lost 3 bases and J lost 1, with 7 bases in between. The CDR3 contains 13 residues. From germline, CDR1 is PRHDT and CDR2 FYEKMQ (reference sequence). CDR3 in amino acids: CASSFGQSYEQYF. CDR3 nucleotide sequence: TGTGCCAGCAGCTTCGGACAGTCCTACGAGCAGTACTTC.

The chain joins TRBV19 to TRBJ2-5; the match to TRBD1 covers 10 bases. Trimming at V came to 3 bases and at J to 7 bases, leaving 5 bases not matched to a gene. In germline, CDR1 is LNHDA, CDR2 SQIVND (reference sequence). This CDR3 has 14 amino acids. CDR3 nucleotide sequence: TGTGCCAGTAGTATCGGTGGGACAGGGGTGACCCAGTACTTC. This translates into CASSIGGTGVTQYF.

In nucleotides, the CDR3 is TGTGCCAGCTCACCGAAGGGACAGCCTAACTATGGCTACACCTTC. It specifies CASSPKGQPNYGYTF. This chain links TRBV18 with TRBJ1-2; 7 bases are shared with TRBD1. The germline V gene has CDR1 KGHSH and CDR2 LQKENI. The CDR3 consists of 15 residues. V dropped 3 bases and J dropped 0; count of bases not matched to a gene: 4. Full variable domain (remainder filled in from reference TRBV18 and TRBJ1-2): NAGVMQNPRHLVRRRGQEARLRCSPMKGHSHVYWYRQLPEEGLKFMVYLQKENIIDESGMPKERFSAEFPKEGPSILRIQQVVRGDSAAYFCASSPKGQPNYGYTFGSGTRLTVV.

V and J are TRBV25-1 and TRBJ1-3, with D perhaps TRBD1 (5 bases). CDR1 and CDR2 from the germline V gene are MGHDK and SYGVNS. CDR3 length: 16 residues. Trimming cost V 5 bases and J 0 bases, with 14 bases left between them. The CDR3 region is CASSTRRGGSGNTIYF. In DNA form, the CDR3 reads TGTGCCAGCAGTACACGTCGGGGGGGCTCTGGAAACACCATATATTTT.

This clone appeared a single time. The rearrangement links TRBV2 to TRBJ2-1; D is undetermined. Trimming cost V 3 bases and J 2 bases, with 11 bases left between them. The V gene's germline CDR1 is SNHLY and CDR2 FYNNEI. CDR3 length: 15 amino acids. The CDR3 loop reads CASSESPQPYNEQFF. The CDR3 nucleotides are TGTGCCAGCAGTGAGTCCCCGCAGCCCTACAATGAGCAGTTCTTC.

The rearrangement joins TRBV27 to TRBJ1-2, with D possibly being TRBD1 (5 bases). Germline V gives CDR1 MNHEY, CDR2 SMNVEV (reference sequence). V gave up 6 bases and J gave up 2 bases, with 16 bases separating them. CDR3 length equals 15 residues. The CDR3 loop reads CASSLWGGKNYGYTF. CDR3 DNA sequence: TGTGCCAGCAGCCTCTGGGGGGGGAAAAACTATGGCTACACCTTC.

The chain couples TRBV19 to TRBJ2-2; no firm D call. CDR1 is LNHDA and CDR2 is SQIVND in the germline V gene (reference sequence). This CDR3 spans 14 amino acids. V dropped 7 bases and J dropped 4 bases, with 13 bases sitting between them. CDR3 amino acids: CASKGQKPTGELFF. The CDR3 DNA reads TGTGCCAGTAAAGGCCAGAAACCCACCGGGGAGCTGTTTTTT.